This note documents a single TCR beta chain sequence. This sample stems from a study of blood T cell repertoires in COVID-19. Study as a whole: Acute and convalescent COVID-19 samples came from the United States, Italy and Spain.

Some clones are missing from TCRdb's copy, which holds only in-frame ones; the method was immunoSEQ multiplex PCR. Of roughly 410,000 clones listed, approximately 90% were seen once; the top ten hold approximately 1.5%. The germline V and J ends were trimmed by 6 bases and 9 bases, with 15 bases remaining between them. The germline CDR1 and CDR2 sequences are MNHEY and SVGAGI. CDR3 length: 12 amino acids. The sequence was collected from a woman in her thirties or forties with COVID-19, enrolled during active disease. The material sequenced was peripheral blood. The rearrangement uses TRBV6-5 and TRBJ2-7, with D perhaps matching TRBD1 (6 bases). The CDR3 reads CASRLTGPGQYF. CDR3 sequence (DNA): TGTGCCAGCAGGCTTACAGGGCCGGGGCAGTACTTC.